This TCR beta chain originates from a study of blood T cell repertoires in COVID-19. The wider study: Samples taken during acute and convalescent COVID-19 were collected in the United States, Italy and Spain. T cells, B-cell-depleted T cells, or PBMCs supplied cDNA or gDNA.

From germline, CDR1 is SGHTS and CDR2 YDEGEE. The CDR3 is 12 amino acids. The V gene lost 3 bases and the J gene lost 6 bases, with 7 bases spanning the gap. Original data processing: Estimation of nucleated cell counts was performed using reference gene primer amplification. Clones were read by immunoSEQ multiplex PCR, and TCRdb kept only the in-frame ones, dropping some. The V and J calls and clone size come from that table; D and trimming were worked out from the DNA. The data hold around 100,000 clones, with 88% observed a single time. The material sequenced was peripheral blood. The V and J genes are TRBV5-8 and TRBJ2-1; D uncertain. This sequence originates from a human donor in a cohort sampled during active COVID-19. CDR3 sequence reads: CASSSSFNEQFF. The CDR3 DNA reads as TGTGCCAGCAGCTCGAGCTTCAATGAGCAGTTCTTC.